The sequence of this T cell receptor (beta chain) was determined in a study of shared clonotypes between healthy human individuals. V was cut by 1 base and J by 6 bases, with 7 bases left in between. The CDR3 contains 13 residues. Germline V gives CDR1 SGHTA, CDR2 FQGTGA. A few counts support this clone. TCRdb's table, derived via immunoSEQ multiplex PCR, lists solely in-frame clones and lacks some. The top ten clones hold around 1.5% of a sample with about 1 million clones, about 70% of them seen once. Sequencing was carried out using memory CD4+ T cells sorted from blood. Subset in this sample: CD45RA-negative fraction. The receptor comes from a man aged 18-30 years in good health. The V gene is TRBV7-3, the J gene TRBJ1-5, with D uncertain. The CDR3 loop is CASSLSRGQPQHF. CDR3 DNA sequence: TGTGCCAGCAGCTTAAGTCGCGGTCAGCCCCAGCATTTT. Full variable domain (missing parts from reference TRBV7-3 and TRBJ1-5): GAGVSQTPSNKVTEKGKYVELRCDPISGHTALYWYRQSLGQGPEFLIYFQGTGAADDSGLPNDRFFAVRPEGSVSTLKIQRTERGDSAVYLCASSLSRGQPQHFGDGTRLSIL.